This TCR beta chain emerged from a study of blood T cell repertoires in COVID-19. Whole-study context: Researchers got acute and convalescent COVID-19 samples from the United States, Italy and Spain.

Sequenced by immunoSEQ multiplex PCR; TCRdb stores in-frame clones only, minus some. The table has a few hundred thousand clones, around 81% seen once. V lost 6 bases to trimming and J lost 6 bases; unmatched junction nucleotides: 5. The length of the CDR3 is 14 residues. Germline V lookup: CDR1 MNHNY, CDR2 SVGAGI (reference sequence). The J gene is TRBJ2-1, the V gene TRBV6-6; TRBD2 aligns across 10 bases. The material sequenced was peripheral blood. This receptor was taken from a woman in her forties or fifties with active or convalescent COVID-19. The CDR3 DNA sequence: TGTGCCAGCAGGCCCGGGACTAGCGTCAATGAGCAGTTCTTC. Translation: CASRPGTSVNEQFF.